The 10 T cell receptor beta chains below were found in one sample sequenced in a study of T cell responses to AZD1222 COVID-19 vaccine. TCRdb's copy holds only in-frame clones and misses some; the assay was immunoSEQ multiplex PCR. The data show 80,000 to 95,000 clones, roughly 90% seen once. The input for sequencing was peripheral blood, taken 28 days after the second AZD1222 dose. All receptors derive from an adult who received the AZD1222 COVID-19 vaccine.

The genes are TRBV18 and TRBJ2-2; 9 bases fit TRBD1. Unmatched junction bases numbered 4, after V lost 4 bases and J lost 4 bases. Germline V lookup: CDR1 KGHSH, CDR2 LQKENI. The CDR3 loop spans 15 amino acids. Here the CDR3 DNA reads TGTGCCAGCTCACAGACAGGGGGGCGCACCGGGGAGCTGTTTTTT. Protein product: CASSQTGGRTGELFF.

This clone appeared a single time. V usage is TRBV2 and J usage is TRBJ1-5; 7 nucleotides line up with TRBD1. The V and J ends lost 1 base and 3 bases, in that order; junction bases with no gene match: 3. The CDR3 spans 15 residues. Germline CDR1 reads SNHLY; CDR2 reads FYNNEI. The CDR3, as DNA: TGTGCCAGCAGTGAAGGGGGACAGCCCAATCAGCCCCAGCATTTT. This translates into CASSEGGQPNQPQHF.

The genes are TRBV20-1 and TRBJ1-4, with a tentative D call TRBD1 (5 bases). This CDR3 has 15 residues. Germline loops: CDR1 DFQATT, CDR2 SNEGSKA (reference sequence). Trimming cost V 3 bases and J 5 bases, with 16 bases left between them. The CDR3 region is CSASAGGRVNEKLFF. The CDR3 DNA reads as TGCAGTGCTAGTGCGGGGGGGAGAGTCAATGAAAAACTGTTTTTT.

The chain joins TRBV9 to TRBJ1-1; D not certain. V lost 4 bases and J 0 bases, leaving 16 bases between the germline ends. CDR1 is SGDLS and CDR2 is YYNGEE in the germline V gene. The CDR3 length is 16 residues. The CDR3, as DNA: TGTGCCAGCAGCCCCCAATTGGGGATCCTGAACACTGAAGCTTTCTTT. It encodes CASSPQLGILNTEAFF. Combining the CDR3 with reference TRBV9 and TRBJ1-1 gives the whole variable domain DSGVTQTPKHLITATGQRVTLRCSPRSGDLSVYWYQQSLDQGLQFLIQYYNGEERAKGNILERFSAQQFPDLHSELNLSSLELGDSALYFCASSPQLGILNTEAFFGQGTRLTVV.

This clone was counted only a few times. The genes are TRBV28 and TRBJ2-7, with 7 bases that match TRBD1. Germline V lookup: CDR1 MDHEN, CDR2 SYDVKM. CDR3 length equals 15 residues. After removal of 2 bases from V and 2 bases from J, the junction contained 6 bases not matched to a gene. CDR3 DNA sequence: TGTGCCAGCAGTTTAGGGTCTACAGGGGCCTACGAGCAGTACTTC. Amino acid sequence: CASSLGSTGAYEQYF.

The chain is built from TRBV10-3 and TRBJ2-7, with 10 bases matching TRBD2. Germline V gives CDR1 ENHRY, CDR2 SYGVKD. Trimming removed 0 bases from V and 6 bases from J; junction bases left unmatched: 8. The CDR3 runs 16 residues. The CDR3 bases are TGTGCCATCAGTGAGTCAACTAGCGGGACTATGGTCGAGCAGTACTTC. Translating it yields CAISESTSGTMVEQYF.

This rearrangement joins TRBV2 to TRBJ1-5; 8 bases line up with TRBD1. Germline V gene sequence: CDR1 SNHLY, CDR2 FYNNEI. The CDR3 covers 14 residues. V lost 8 bases to trimming and J lost 4 bases; unmatched junction nucleotides: 7. The CDR3 nucleotides read TGTGCCAGCTCCCCGGACAGGGTAAATCAGCCCCAGCATTTT. Protein: CASSPDRVNQPQHF.

The chain joins TRBV19 to TRBJ1-5; D may be TRBD1 (6 bases). The CDR3 is 16 residues long. The V end lost 6 bases, the J end lost 0 bases, and 15 bases lay between the germline ends. Per the germline V gene, CDR1 is LNHDA and CDR2 is SQIVND (reference sequence). The CDR3: CASRWGQAYSNQPQHF. The DNA of the CDR3 is TGTGCCAGTAGATGGGGGCAGGCCTATAGCAATCAGCCCCAGCATTTT.

The chain has TRBV9 and TRBJ2-5, with unresolved D. Germline lookup yields CDR1 SGDLS and CDR2 YYNGEE. The ends were cut back, 0 bases at V and 6 bases at J, with 9 bases in the middle. This CDR3 spans 13 amino acids. The CDR3 sequence: CASSVDRWQTQYF. The CDR3, as DNA: TGTGCCAGCAGCGTAGACAGATGGCAGACCCAGTACTTC. Drawing the rest from reference TRBV9 and TRBJ2-5, the complete variable domain is DSGVTQTPKHLITATGQRVTLRCSPRSGDLSVYWYQQSLDQGLQFLIQYYNGEERAKGNILERFSAQQFPDLHSELNLSSLELGDSALYFCASSVDRWQTQYFGPGTRLLVL.

This chain joins TRBV25-1 and TRBJ2-1; 8 nucleotides agree with TRBD2. The CDR3 consists of 12 residues. CDR1 and CDR2 (germline): MGHDK, SYGVNS. The V gene end was trimmed by 8 bases and the J gene end by 12 bases; junction bases not matched to a gene: 9. CDR3 residues: CASLGLGRGQFF. The CDR3, as DNA: TGTGCCAGCCTGGGACTAGGCAGAGGGCAGTTCTTC.